This T cell receptor beta chain originates from a study of shared clonotypes between healthy human individuals (dated by TCRdb to 2020 to 2022). In terms of the full investigation: The cohort included a few men and two women between 18 and 49 years of age. For each donor, CD4 naive and CD4 memory were each run on three plates, CD8 naive on two plates, and CD8 memory on one plate. Blood TCR repertoires of four to six healthy adults were deeply sequenced to estimate repertoire size and the extent of clonotype sharing between individuals. Different laboratories and diverse techniques were used to prepare libraries and sequence TCR repertoires, to increase sequencing depth and limit assay-specific biases. Each donor's leukapheresis produced roughly between roughly 0.85 and 9.5 billion PBMCs. Here is what the overall study found, with its caveats: Sharing across a handful of donors was observed for about 5% of naive CD4, less than 4% of naive CD8, roughly 2.3% of memory CD4, and around 0.4% of memory CD8 clonotypes. Sampling was restricted to blood, and TCR repertoires in tissue are likely to differ from TCR repertoires in blood. Larger estimated clonotype richness was generally found for naive subsets than for memory subsets. Because the study included only a small number of donors, the genetic and exposure-history diversity represented was limited. Pairwise subsampling indicated that sequencing depth was expected to affect the degree of clonotype sharing among donors. Rarefaction of sorted-subset datasets indicated incomplete sequencing despite the large sequencing depth. Compared with non-shared clonotypes, clonotypes shared by all four sorted-subset donors had higher generation probabilities.

For this clone: This receptor's antigen is unknown. Per-base quality was not reported, and no clone a single base away is much larger than it.

The donors were healthy, HIV-negative adults with no recently reported acute infections or vaccinations. Every donor was a Caucasian adult residing in Nashville, Tennessee, USA. CD4+ T cells were enriched through magnetic negative selection, after which naive cells were positively selected on CD45RA and the remaining negative fraction served as the memory subset. Blood was obtained by leukapheresis, after which PBMCs were separated by Ficoll-Histopaque density gradient centrifugation and cryopreserved in liquid nitrogen vapor phase. Analytical flow cytometry was used to check the purity and quantity of every magnetically sorted T cell population. From each sorted fraction, genomic DNA was isolated and quantified by UV absorbance on a Nanodrop 2000c. Using the deep immunoSEQ assay, TCR CDR3 regions were amplified from genomic DNA by multiplex PCR. Extracted genomic DNA from each cell subset was distributed evenly across all wells of several immunoSEQ 96-well plates, and each plate was treated as a replicate. For sorted subsets, approximately 190 ng of genomic DNA, equivalent to roughly 33,000 T cell genomes, went into each replicate PCR. The purified libraries were quantified using a Qubit 3.0 fluorometer, sized with a Bioanalyzer 2100, and then quantified again using the KAPA Library Quantification kit. Every immunoSEQ 96-well plate was sequenced on a dedicated single-read 150-cycle Illumina NextSeq 550 flow cell. The original methods were these. Because only junctional sequences without quality scores were contained in the immunoSEQ output, filtering matching that applied to full-length reads could not be performed. Sequences were annotated with PyIR, a Python wrapper for IgBLAST v1.9, and V/J genes and CDR3 were assigned using IMGT germline references. Reads with weak V/J assignments (E-value above 1e-6), missing CDR3, stop codons, out-of-frame junctions, or ambiguous translated residues were removed. V3J clonotypes were defined by identical inferred V gene, J gene, and CDR3 amino acid sequence. Percentage overlap between repertoires was calculated by dividing the number of shared unique clonotypes by the size of the smaller repertoire. Repertoire richness was assessed with RTK rarefaction, the Chao1 estimator, and Recon v2.1 estimates of unobserved clonotypes. OLGA was used to compute generation probabilities for all TCRbeta clonotypes that the gDNA method yielded from a handful of donors. The clones in this table, taken by TCRdb from immuneACCESS, are in-frame only. Not every clone is retained; where verified, under half of the shortfall comes from an unresolved V gene, and the cause of the rest is unknown. V and J calls and clone size follow that table, whereas D and trimming were derived from the DNA. The sample table records some 1,100,000 clones; more than 75% of these occur just once. Of the sample, approximately 0.5% is held by the ten largest clones.

This clonotype was sampled from a man aged 18 to 29 in good health. Some clones in this sample may be carry-over from other donors' samples. Sequenced material: memory CD4+ T cells from PBMCs. This specimen's cell subset or site label, per the study, means: CD45RA-negative fraction.

The encoded CDR3 is CASSLDGPSTDTQYF. The DNA sequence is given as TGTGCCAGCAGCCTGGATGGCCCCAGCACAGATACGCAGTATTTT. Recombination linked TRBV5-4 to TRBJ2-3, with no confidently assigned D gene. From its cysteine to its phenylalanine, the CDR3 spans 15 amino acids. The sequence is cut down to CDR3 DNA, 45 bases in frame from base 1. V is cut by 4 bases and J by 0 bases, and the space between the germline ends is 12 bases. As encoded in the germline V gene (reference sequence), CDR1 is SGHNT while CDR2 is YYREEE.